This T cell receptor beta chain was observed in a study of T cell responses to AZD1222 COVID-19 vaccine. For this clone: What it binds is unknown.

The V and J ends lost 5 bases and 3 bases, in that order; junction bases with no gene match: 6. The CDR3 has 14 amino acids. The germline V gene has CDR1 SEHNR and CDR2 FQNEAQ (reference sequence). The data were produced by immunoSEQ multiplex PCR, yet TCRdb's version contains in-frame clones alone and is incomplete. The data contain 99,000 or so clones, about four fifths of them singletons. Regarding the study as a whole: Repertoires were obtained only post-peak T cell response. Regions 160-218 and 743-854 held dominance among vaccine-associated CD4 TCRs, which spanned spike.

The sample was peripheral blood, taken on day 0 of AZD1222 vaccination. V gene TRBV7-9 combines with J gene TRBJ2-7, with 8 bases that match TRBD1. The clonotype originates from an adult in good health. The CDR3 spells CASSPRDRYYEQYF. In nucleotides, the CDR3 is TGTGCCAGCAGCCCCAGGGACAGGTACTACGAGCAGTACTTC.